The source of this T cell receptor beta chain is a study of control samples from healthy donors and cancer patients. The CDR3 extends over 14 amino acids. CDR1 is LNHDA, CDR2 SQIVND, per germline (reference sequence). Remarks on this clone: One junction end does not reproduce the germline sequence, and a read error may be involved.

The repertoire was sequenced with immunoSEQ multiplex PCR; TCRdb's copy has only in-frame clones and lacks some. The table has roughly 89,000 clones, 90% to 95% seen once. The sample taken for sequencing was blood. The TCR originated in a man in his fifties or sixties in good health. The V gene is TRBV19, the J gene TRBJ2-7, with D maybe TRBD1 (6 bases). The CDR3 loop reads CASSIRYRAYEQYF. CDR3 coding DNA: TGTGCCAGTAGTATCAGATACAGGGCCTACGAGCAATACTTC. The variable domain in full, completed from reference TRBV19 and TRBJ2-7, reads DGGITQSPKYLFRKEGQNVTLSCEQNLNHDAMYWYRQDPGQGLRLIYYSQIVNDFQKGDIAEGYSVSREKKESFPLTVTSAQKNPTAFYLCASSIRYRAYEQYFGPGTRLTVT.